The rows below give T cell receptor beta chains drawn from one sample of a study of shared clonotypes between healthy human individuals. This table comes from immunoSEQ multiplex PCR, and its TCRdb copy is limited to in-frame clones, with some not included. The repertoire holds approximately 640,000 clones, with about 78% as singletons. Material for sequencing was memory CD4+ T cells sorted from blood. The origin of the receptors is a woman younger than 45 in good health. CDR3s include the opening cysteine and the closing phenylalanine or tryptophan. A D gene is named only where the DNA matches it firmly. Clone size is not always given. Where it is, it says once, few, many or a class for expanded clones.

cdr3_aa cdr3_nt v_call clone_size d_call j_call
CAISDRYSTDTQYF TGTGCCATCAGTGACCGGTATAGCACAGATACGCAGTATTTT TRBV10-3 . . TRBJ2-3
CASSLVGNSNYGYTF TGTGCCAGCAGCTTGGTTGGCAATTCTAACTATGGCTACACCTTC TRBV5-4 many . TRBJ1-2
CAWSVELAGAYNEQFF TGTGCCTGGAGTGTAGAATTAGCGGGGGCCTACAATGAGCAGTTCTTC TRBV30 . TRBD2 TRBJ2-1
CASSTGPSNTEAFF TGCGCCAGCAGCACGGGACCCTCGAACACTGAAGCTTTCTTT TRBV5-1 . . TRBJ1-1
CASGLGGETNEQYF TGTGCTAGTGGTTTGGGTGGCGAGACCAACGAGCAGTACTTC TRBV12-5 . . TRBJ2-7
CAWSISSSQPQHF TGTGCCTGGAGTATATCTTCAAGTCAGCCCCAGCATTTT TRBV30 . . TRBJ1-5
CSARGGVEQFF TGCAGTGCTAGGGGTGGGGTGGAGCAGTTCTTC TRBV20-1 few . TRBJ2-1
CASNRGQGANTEAFF TGTGCCAGCAACAGAGGACAGGGGGCGAACACTGAAGCTTTCTTT TRBV25-1 . TRBD1 TRBJ1-1
CASSDKQGGSLYEQYF TGTGCCAGCAGTGACAAACAGGGGGGATCCCTTTACGAGCAGTACTTC TRBV6-1 few TRBD1 TRBJ2-7
CASRMGRISTDTQYF TGTGCCAGCAGGATGGGGCGGATTAGCACAGATACGCAGTATTTT TRBV27 . . TRBJ2-3
CASTRQGGQETQYF TGCGCCAGCACCCGACAGGGGGGCCAAGAGACCCAGTACTTC TRBV5-1 . TRBD1 TRBJ2-5
CASSPTWGPYEQFF TGTGCCAGCAGTCCTACGTGGGGTCCCTATGAGCAGTTCTTC TRBV27 few . TRBJ2-1
CASSPSTDTQYF TGTGCCAGCTCACCGTCCACAGATACGCAGTATTTT TRBV18 . . TRBJ2-3
CSVVGQGAGEQYF TGCAGCGTTGTAGGGCAGGGGGCGGGGGAGCAGTACTTC TRBV29-1 . TRBD1 TRBJ2-7
CASSWGGQTVTEAFF TGTGCCAGCAGCTGGGGGGGACAGACTGTCACTGAAGCTTTCTTT TRBV5-4 . TRBD1 TRBJ1-1
CASSTQSGANVLTF TGTGCCAGCTCTACACAATCTGGGGCCAACGTCCTGACTTTC TRBV19 . . TRBJ2-6
CASSPRGTPTDTQYF TGTGCCAGCTCGCCCCGCGGGACGCCCACAGATACGCAGTATTTT TRBV6-6 . . TRBJ2-3
CASSMYRSSGNTIYF TGTGCCAGTAGTATGTACCGAAGCTCTGGAAACACCATATATTTT TRBV19 . . TRBJ1-3
CSADGNYEQYF TGCAGTGCTGACGGGAACTACGAGCAGTACTTC TRBV20-1 . . TRBJ2-7
CAISRTGNQPQHF TGTGCCATAAGCCGCACCGGCAATCAGCCCCAGCATTTT TRBV19 few . TRBJ1-5
CASSLGAGSYNEQFF TGCGCCAGCAGCCTAGGAGCGGGTTCCTACAATGAGCAGTTCTTC TRBV4-1 . . TRBJ2-1
CASSRPVSSYNEQFF TGTGCCAGCAGCCGGCCAGTTAGCTCCTACAATGAGCAGTTCTTC TRBV4-2 . . TRBJ2-1
CSVEGAAGQFYEQYF TGCAGCGTTGAGGGGGCCGCGGGACAATTCTACGAGCAGTACTTC TRBV29-1 many . TRBJ2-7
CASKKRSGQHSNQPQHF TGTGCCAGCAAGAAGAGGTCAGGGCAGCATAGCAATCAGCCCCAGCATTTT TRBV28 . . TRBJ1-5
CASSLLAGDTGELFF TGCGCCAGCAGCTTGCTAGCGGGAGACACCGGGGAGCTGTTTTTT TRBV5-1 many TRBD2 TRBJ2-2
CASSEDSSPYGYTF TGTGCCAGCAGCGAGGACAGCTCCCCCTATGGCTACACCTTC TRBV7-8 . . TRBJ1-2
CASSPGTAAANEQFF TGCGCCAGCAGCCCAGGGACAGCCGCTGCGAATGAGCAGTTCTTC TRBV5-1 . TRBD1 TRBJ2-1
CASSSRQGATDTQYF TGTGCCAGTAGTTCCCGACAGGGTGCTACAGATACGCAGTATTTT TRBV19 . TRBD1 TRBJ2-3